This T cell receptor (beta chain) was recorded in a study of shared T cell receptors in the human thymus. The V and J ends lost 5 bases and 1 base respectively, with 11 bases between them. The CDR3 totals 14 residues. Germline V gene sequence: CDR1 SGHAT, CDR2 FQNNGV. Produced via immunoSEQ multiplex PCR; TCRdb's table is partial and in-frame only. Found here are approximately 580,000 clones, approximately 78% of them singletons; the top ten hold more than 0.01%. This sample also belongs to another study, concerning human thymus T cells. Turning to that study: Resections obtained during corrective heart surgery supplied the thymus tissue.

The source of this sequence is a boy under two years old with a congenital heart defect. The sequenced sample consisted of thymocytes. V gene TRBV11-2 combines with J gene TRBJ2-5; the D is unclear. CDR3 nucleotides: TGTGCCAGCAGCCCCAGACTGGTCCAAGAGACCCAGTACTTC. Translating gives CASSPRLVQETQYF.